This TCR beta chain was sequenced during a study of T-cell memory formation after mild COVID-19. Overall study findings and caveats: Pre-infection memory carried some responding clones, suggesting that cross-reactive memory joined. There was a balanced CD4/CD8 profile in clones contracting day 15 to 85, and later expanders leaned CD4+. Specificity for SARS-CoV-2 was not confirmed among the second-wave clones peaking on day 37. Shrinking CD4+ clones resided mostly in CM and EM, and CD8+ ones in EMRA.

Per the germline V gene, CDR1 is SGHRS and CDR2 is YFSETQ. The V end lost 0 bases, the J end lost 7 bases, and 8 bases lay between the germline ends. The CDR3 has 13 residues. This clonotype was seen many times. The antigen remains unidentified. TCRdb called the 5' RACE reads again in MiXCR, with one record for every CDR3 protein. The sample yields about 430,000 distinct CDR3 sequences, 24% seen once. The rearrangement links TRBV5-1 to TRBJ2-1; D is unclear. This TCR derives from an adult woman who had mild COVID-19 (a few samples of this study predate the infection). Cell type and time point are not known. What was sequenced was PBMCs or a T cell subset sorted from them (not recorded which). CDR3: CASSLAVGNEQFF. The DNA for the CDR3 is TGCGCCAGCAGCTTGGCGGTGGGTAATGAGCAGTTCTTC.